Listed here is a single T cell receptor (beta chain). Its antigen is unknown. This specimen belongs to a study of neurological immune-mediated disorders. The cDNA was synthesized by 5'RACE incorporating 10-nucleotide random UMIs. Sequencing runs each yielded over 200 million TCR-beta sequences from 15-18 subjects. TCRdb fed the 5' RACE reads into MiXCR, producing one record per CDR3 protein. In the table there are some 60,000 distinct CDR3 sequences, around 10% of which are singletons. Stated time point: longitudinal time-point 2. With 3 bases clipped from V and 4 bases from J, the junction kept 3 bases outside the gene matches. From germline, CDR1 is SGHNT and CDR2 YYREEE (reference sequence). This CDR3 contains 15 residues. Study-level findings and limits: While HTLV-1-associated myelopathy showed the greatest TCR clonal expansion, multiple sclerosis showed the least, falling below healthy controls. The study found no CDR3 amino acid sequences shared by expanded clones across subjects, suggesting private repertoires in all groups.

The sample was PBMCs. The chain employs TRBV5-4 and TRBJ2-7; TRBD2 matches at 14 bases. This receptor was taken from a man aged 25 to 40 in good health. This CDR3 is CASSSTSGRVYEQYF. For the CDR3, the DNA is TGTGCCAGCAGCTCGACTAGCGGGAGGGTATACGAGCAGTACTTC.